This TCR beta chain was identified in a study of regulatory T cells in long-lasting Graves disease. HTBI primers from iRepertoire and Arm-PCR of CDR3 regions yielded the TCR beta libraries. TCRdb fed the multiplex PCR reads into MiXCR, producing one record per CDR3 protein. The table shows around 450,000 distinct CDR3 sequences, with around 15% occurring only once. Time point specified: newly diagnosed GD, antithyroid drugs for less than 3 months. PBMCs provided the RNA from which the TCR library was made. This sample also belongs to another study, concerning T cells in Graves' hyperthyroidism and ophthalmopathy.

The sequences come from peripheral blood mononuclear cells (PBMCs), collected at new diagnosis, from a patient treated with antithyroid drugs. The sequence was collected from a man aged 40-49 years with Graves disease.

The CDR3 DNA reads TGTGCCTCGGGGGAATCGAACACCGGGGAGCTGTTTTTT. This translates into CASGESNTGELFF. This rearrangement joins TRBV19 to TRBJ2-2; TRBD2 might be the D (6 bases). This CDR3 region has 13 residues. The V gene lost 11 bases and the J gene lost 0 bases, with 10 bases spanning the gap. Looked up from germline, CDR1 is LNHDA and CDR2 is SQIVND (reference sequence). The full variable domain, its missing parts supplied by reference TRBV19 and TRBJ2-2, is DGGITQSPKYLFRKEGQNVTLSCEQNLNHDAMYWYRQDPGQGLRLIYYSQIVNDFQKGDIAEGYSVSREKKESFPLTVTSAQKNPTAFYLCASGESNTGELFFGEGSRLTVL.